The rows below give T cell receptor beta chains drawn from one sample of a study of CD8 T cells in ankylosing spondylitis. TCRdb re-called the 5' RACE reads with MiXCR, one entry per CDR3 protein. This sample has fewer than 550,000 distinct CDR3 sequences, with about 5% found just once. The sequenced sample consisted of blood, either unsorted or a sorted T cell fraction (not recorded which). These receptors all stem from a male donor with ankylosing spondylitis. Both conserved end residues are part of each CDR3. Fields, in order: clone size, D gene, V gene, J gene, CDR3 DNA, CDR3 protein. D genes are given only for firm matches. Only part of the rows carry a size: once, few, many, or a class if the clone is expanded.

size: NA; D: NA; V: TRBV7-4; J: TRBJ2-7; DNA: TGTGCCAGCTGCCAGGATCTCCCTGGATTCGCGGCAAGCTCCTACGAGCAGTACTTC; CDR3: CASCQDLPGFAASSYEQYF
size: many; D: NA; V: TRBV7-2; J: TRBJ2-3; DNA: TGTGCCAGCAGCCCGCACAGGGCAGATACGCAGTATTTT; CDR3: CASSPHRADTQYF
size: many; D: NA; V: TRBV7-8; J: TRBJ2-7; DNA: TGTGCCAGCAGCTTAGCGTTTCTGGCCAGAACCTACGAGCAGTACTTC; CDR3: CASSLAFLARTYEQYF
size: many; D: NA; V: TRBV12-3/TRBV12-4; J: TRBJ1-1; DNA: TGTGCCAGCAGTGCGGGACTCCCAGGCACTGAAGCTTTCTTT; CDR3: CASSAGLPGTEAFF
size: many; D: NA; V: TRBV4-2; J: TRBJ1-2; DNA: TGTGCCAGCAGCCGTGCGGAGACGGGCAACTATGGCTACACCTTC; CDR3: CASSRAETGNYGYTF
size: many; D: NA; V: TRBV24-1; J: TRBJ2-2; DNA: TGTGCCACCAGTGATTTCCAGGGCTACACCGGGGAGCTGTTTTTT; CDR3: CATSDFQGYTGELFF
size: many; D: NA; V: TRBV29-1; J: TRBJ2-2; DNA: TGCAGCGCTTCGGACGGCTACACCGGGGAGCTGTTTTTT; CDR3: CSASDGYTGELFF
size: many; D: TRBD1; V: TRBV20-1; J: TRBJ1-2; DNA: TGCAGTGCTAGAGGGACAGGGCGGGGGTATGGCTACACCTTC; CDR3: CSARGTGRGYGYTF
size: many; D: NA; V: TRBV20-1; J: TRBJ1-2; DNA: TGCAGTGCTAGAGATTGGGGGGACTATGGCTACACCTTC; CDR3: CSARDWGDYGYTF
size: many; D: NA; V: TRBV28; J: TRBJ2-3; DNA: TGTGCCAGCAGTCTGACGTTAGCTGTCACGCAGTATTTT; CDR3: CASSLTLAVTQYF
size: NA; D: TRBD2; V: TRBV10-3; J: TRBJ2-6; DNA: TGTGCCATCAGCGGGACTACCCTTGCCTCTGGGGCCAACGTCCTGACTTTC; CDR3: CAISGTTLASGANVLTF
size: few; D: TRBD2; V: TRBV7-3; J: TRBJ2-3; DNA: TGTGCCAGCAGCCCCATGGGACTAGCGGGGGCTGATACGCAGTATTTT; CDR3: CASSPMGLAGADTQYF
size: many; D: TRBD1; V: TRBV3-1; J: TRBJ1-4; DNA: TGTGCCAGCAGTGATACAGGGGGCCATGAAAAACTGTTTTTT; CDR3: CASSDTGGHEKLFF
size: few; D: NA; V: TRBV29-1; J: TRBJ2-7; DNA: TGCAGCGTTGTGTCAGGGTCCTACCACTCCTCCTACGAGCAGTACTTC; CDR3: CSVVSGSYHSSYEQYF
size: NA; D: NA; V: TRBV20-1; J: TRBJ2-5; DNA: TGCAGTGCTACCCCTGTACCCCAGACGGTCGGGGAGACCCAGTACTTC; CDR3: CSATPVPQTVGETQYF
size: many; D: NA; V: TRBV5-1; J: TRBJ1-4; DNA: TGCGCCAGTTCCCTGGACCAAGGGGAAAAACTGTTTTTT; CDR3: CASSLDQGEKLFF
size: many; D: NA; V: TRBV5-1; J: TRBJ2-2; DNA: TGCGCCAGCAGCTTGGGACAGTTACCCTTGAACACCGGGGAGCTGTTTTTT; CDR3: CASSLGQLPLNTGELFF
size: many; D: NA; V: TRBV29-1; J: TRBJ1-2; DNA: TGCAGCGTTGAAATTAATGGGCCTAGCTACACCTTC; CDR3: CSVEINGPSYTF
size: many; D: NA; V: TRBV4-3; J: TRBJ1-2; DNA: TGCGCCAGCAGCCAAGATTGGGGGCGGAACTATGGCTACACCTTC; CDR3: CASSQDWGRNYGYTF
size: many; D: NA; V: TRBV4-3; J: TRBJ1-4; DNA: TGCGCCAGCAGCCAAGATTACAGGGTAGGGGAAAAACTGTTTTTT; CDR3: CASSQDYRVGEKLFF
size: many; D: TRBD1; V: TRBV7-9; J: TRBJ2-7; DNA: TGTGCCAGCAGCTTCGAGGGGACAGGCGACGAGCAGTACTTC; CDR3: CASSFEGTGDEQYF
size: NA; D: NA; V: TRBV19; J: TRBJ2-7; DNA: TGTGCCAGTGCACCTGGGTGGGACTCCTACGAGCAGTACTTC; CDR3: CASAPGWDSYEQYF
size: few; D: NA; V: TRBV20-1; J: TRBJ2-7; DNA: TGCAGTGCTAGGGCAGGGCCCCGCCCCTACGAGCAGTACTTC; CDR3: CSARAGPRPYEQYF
size: many; D: NA; V: TRBV6-2/TRBV6-3; J: TRBJ2-7; DNA: TGTGCCAGCAACCCGGCCAGGGTATCCTACGAGCAGTACTTC; CDR3: CASNPARVSYEQYF
size: NA; D: TRBD2; V: TRBV7-9; J: TRBJ2-7; DNA: TGTGCCAGCAGTTCCGCGGGAGGCGTCTCCTACGAGCAGTACTTC; CDR3: CASSSAGGVSYEQYF
size: many; D: TRBD1; V: TRBV27; J: TRBJ2-1; DNA: TGTGCCAGCCAAGGGGGCTGGAGAAACAATGAGCAGTTCTTC; CDR3: CASQGGWRNNEQFF
size: many; D: NA; V: TRBV10-3; J: TRBJ2-1; DNA: TGTGCCATCAAGTCGAATGAGAGATCGTTATTTGAGCAGTTCTTC; CDR3: CAIKSNERSLFEQFF
size: many; D: NA; V: TRBV28; J: TRBJ2-4; DNA: TGTGCCAGCAGTGCTTCAGGGTCCGTATCTAACATTCAGTACTTC; CDR3: CASSASGSVSNIQYF
size: many; D: TRBD2; V: TRBV4-1; J: TRBJ2-1; DNA: TGCGCCAGCAGCCAAGAACTAGCGGGGGACCCAACCTACAATGAGCAGTTCTTC; CDR3: CASSQELAGDPTYNEQFF
size: many; D: TRBD1; V: TRBV20-1; J: TRBJ2-7; DNA: TGCAGTGCTCATTGGGGGGGACAGGGGGCCGACGAGCAGTACTTC; CDR3: CSAHWGGQGADEQYF
size: few; D: NA; V: TRBV18; J: TRBJ2-2; DNA: TGTGCCAGCTCACGACCAAGGGCAGGGGAGAACACCGGGGAGCTGTTTTTT; CDR3: CASSRPRAGENTGELFF
size: NA; D: NA; V: TRBV2; J: TRBJ2-2; DNA: TGTGCCAGCAGTGAAGTAGTCACCGGGGAGCTGTTTTTT; CDR3: CASSEVVTGELFF
size: many; D: TRBD1; V: TRBV4-1; J: TRBJ2-7; DNA: TGCGCCAGCAGCAGGGACAGGGGAGGTTCCTACGAGCAGTACTTC; CDR3: CASSRDRGGSYEQYF
size: many; D: TRBD1; V: TRBV20-1; J: TRBJ1-5; DNA: TGCAGTGCTGGAGACAGGGAAAAGCCCCAGCATTTT; CDR3: CSAGDREKPQHF
size: many; D: NA; V: TRBV7-9; J: TRBJ2-7; DNA: TGTGCCAGCAGCTCCGGACAGAAATACGAGCAGTACTTC; CDR3: CASSSGQKYEQYF
size: few; D: NA; V: TRBV3-1; J: TRBJ2-4; DNA: TGTGCCAGCAGTACGATACAAAAAAACATTCAGTACTTC; CDR3: CASSTIQKNIQYF
size: many; D: TRBD2; V: TRBV3-1; J: TRBJ2-7; DNA: TGTGCCAGCAGCCAAGATCCGGCTAGCGGCTCCTACGAGCAGTACTTC; CDR3: CASSQDPASGSYEQYF
size: NA; D: TRBD1; V: TRBV20-1; J: TRBJ2-7; DNA: TGCAGTGCTATAGACAGGGGGAGCTACGAGCAGTACTTC; CDR3: CSAIDRGSYEQYF
size: few; D: TRBD2; V: TRBV11-2; J: TRBJ2-3; DNA: TGTGCCAGCAGCCCCTTACGCCCTGGACTAGCGGGAGGCACAGATACGCAGTATTTT; CDR3: CASSPLRPGLAGGTDTQYF
size: many; D: NA; V: TRBV4-1; J: TRBJ2-5; DNA: TGCGCCAGCAGCCAAGATCCCGGGGAAAAGACCCAGTACTTC; CDR3: CASSQDPGEKTQYF
size: many; D: TRBD2; V: TRBV29-1; J: TRBJ2-7; DNA: TGCAGCGCTGGGAGCGGGGATAGGAGCTCCTACGAGCAGTACTTC; CDR3: CSAGSGDRSSYEQYF
size: many; D: NA; V: TRBV4-3; J: TRBJ1-5; DNA: TGCGCCAGCAGCCAAGTGCGGGACCTGAGCAATCAGCCCCAGCATTTT; CDR3: CASSQVRDLSNQPQHF
size: many; D: TRBD1; V: TRBV20-1; J: TRBJ2-7; DNA: TGCAGTGCTAAAACCGGGACAGCGTCCTACGAGCAGTACTTC; CDR3: CSAKTGTASYEQYF
size: many; D: TRBD2; V: TRBV29-1; J: TRBJ2-1; DNA: TGCAGCGTTGCGAGAGGGTCTAGCGGGCAGGAGGAGCAGTTCTTC; CDR3: CSVARGSSGQEEQFF
size: many; D: TRBD1; V: TRBV12-3/TRBV12-4; J: TRBJ1-2; DNA: TGTGCCAGCAGTTTTGGGACAGGGGGCGGCTATGGCTACACCTTC; CDR3: CASSFGTGGGYGYTF
size: NA; D: TRBD1; V: TRBV20-1; J: TRBJ2-5; DNA: TGCAGTGCGGGACAGGCTCCGGGCCTTGGCCAGTACTTC; CDR3: CSAGQAPGLGQYF
size: many; D: TRBD1; V: TRBV28; J: TRBJ1-4; DNA: TGTGCCAGCAGTTCAATACAGACAGGGTCGGAGTATGAAAAACTGTTTTTT; CDR3: CASSSIQTGSEYEKLFF
size: many; D: NA; V: TRBV20-1; J: TRBJ1-2; DNA: TGCAGTGCTAGAGATCCCAGAGGCGATGGCTACACCTTC; CDR3: CSARDPRGDGYTF
size: many; D: TRBD1; V: TRBV7-2; J: TRBJ2-7; DNA: TGTGCCAGCAGCCGGGACAGCAACTACGAGCAGTACTTC; CDR3: CASSRDSNYEQYF
size: many; D: NA; V: TRBV28; J: TRBJ2-7; DNA: TGTGCCAGCAGTTTACAGGCCTACGAGCAGTACTTC; CDR3: CASSLQAYEQYF
size: NA; D: NA; V: TRBV7-2; J: TRBJ2-5; DNA: TGTGCCAGCAGCTTAGATAGGGCAGCGAGGTTTGCGACCCAGTACTTC; CDR3: CASSLDRAARFATQYF
size: many; D: NA; V: TRBV4-3; J: TRBJ2-1; DNA: TGCGCCAGCAGCCAAGAAACGAAGGGTTTACTTGAGCAGTTCTTC; CDR3: CASSQETKGLLEQFF
size: many; D: NA; V: TRBV6-5; J: TRBJ1-1; DNA: TGTGCCAGCAGTTACTTAGGGTTTGAAGCTTTCTTT; CDR3: CASSYLGFEAFF
size: many; D: NA; V: TRBV29-1; J: TRBJ2-7; DNA: TGCAGCGTGATCTCTACAGGGTTGCCCTACGAGCAGTACTTC; CDR3: CSVISTGLPYEQYF
size: NA; D: NA; V: TRBV15; J: TRBJ1-5; DNA: TGTGCCACCAGCAGAGAGAGATTAGGGAGACAGGAGTACAATCAGCCCCAGCATTTT; CDR3: CATSRERLGRQEYNQPQHF